This TCR beta chain was found in a study of cytomegalovirus exposure and HLA in healthy donors. Whole-study findings and limits: Rarity characterized most TCR sequences, yet some public TCRs appeared in many donors.

Note on this clone: The antigen is unknown.

The CDR3 loop spans 15 amino acids. Deletions cut 0 bases from V and 6 bases from J, with 13 bases between. Germline loops: CDR1 SGHDN, CDR2 FVKESK. PCR used 60 Vbeta primers and 13 Jbeta primers. The table came from immunoSEQ multiplex PCR; TCRdb's copy has only in-frame clones and leaves some out. The sample includes 110,000 or so clones, approximately 80% seen only once; the top ten take around 5.8%. The receptor comes from a woman in her thirties in good health and CMV-seropositive. What was sequenced was PBMCs. The rearrangement joins TRBV14 to TRBJ2-3; D is unclear. The CDR3 here is CASSQEVALWDTQYF. The DNA of the CDR3 is TGTGCCAGCAGCCAAGAGGTGGCCCTTTGGGATACGCAGTATTTT.